This TCR beta chain was sequenced during a study of beta chain features in type 1 diabetes. All of the isolated RNA was reverse transcribed, so expressed TCRB transcripts were sequenced. Here immunoSEQ multiplex PCR was the method, and the copy in TCRdb shows in-frame clones only, minus some. The data hold fewer than 300,000 clones, with about 20% observed a single time. Study findings and constraints: All four CD4+ subsets from Type 1 diabetes patients carried moderately but significantly shorter TCRB CDR3s.

Germline trimming cut 4 bases from V and 5 bases from J; bases unmatched to any gene: 13. The germline V gene encodes CDR1 SGHNT and CDR2 YYREEE (reference sequence). This CDR3 region has 16 residues. This clone was detected only once. Its antigen is as yet unknown. The sequence was collected from a middle-aged woman with type 1 diabetes. Specimen: naive CD4+ T cells from blood. This chain uses TRBV5-4 with TRBJ1-1, with TRBD1 matching 8 bases. The chain's CDR3 is CASSPRGQGLGTEAFF. The CDR3 coding sequence is TGTGCCAGCAGCCCACGAGGACAGGGCCTGGGTACTGAAGCTTTCTTT.